This T cell receptor (beta chain) comes out of a study of T cells in Graves' hyperthyroidism and ophthalmopathy. Study-level information: The initial diagnosis was the point when peripheral blood was collected, ahead of any treatment. Study-wide findings and caveats: From stable hyperthyroidism, ophthalmopathy was separated by a 13 V-J model.

The CDR3 regions of TCR beta were amplified from RNA transcripts. Primed by the HTBI set, a first-round RT-PCR was run on the TCR CDR3. Using its own MiXCR run on the multiplex PCR reads, TCRdb lists one record per CDR3 protein. The sample records around 340,000 distinct CDR3 sequences, 21% being singletons. The junction had 10 bases not matched to a gene; V was cut back by 6 bases and J by 5 bases. Germline CDR1 is MGHRA and CDR2 is YSYEKL. The CDR3 contains 16 residues. This clonotype has only a few counts. Antigen: not known. The study defined stable Graves' hyperthyroidism as no ophthalmopathy progression within 18 months. The PBMCs had their origin in 10 ml of fresh peripheral blood.

The clonotype originates from a woman between 50 and 59 years old with Graves' hyperthyroidism. The sample taken for sequencing was blood. The V gene is TRBV4-1, the J gene TRBJ2-4, with TRBD1 matching over 10 bases. The CDR3: CASSPGVDRGQNIQYF. In DNA, the CDR3 is TGCGCCAGCAGTCCCGGCGTAGACAGGGGGCAAAACATTCAGTACTTC.